The source of this T cell receptor beta chain is a study of blood T cell repertoires in COVID-19. Study in general: COVID-19 samples from acute and convalescent phases originated in the United States, Italy and Spain. Sources were T cells, B-cell-depleted T cells, or PBMCs; the material itself was cDNA or gDNA.

Germline V gives CDR1 SGHTA, CDR2 FQGNSA. The CDR3 runs to 16 residues. Trimming at V came to 1 base and at J to 7 bases, leaving 6 bases not matched to a gene. Original processing methods: Reference gene primer amplification yielded estimated nucleated cell counts. Generated by immunoSEQ multiplex PCR, the TCRdb table keeps only in-frame clones and is missing some. For V, J and clone size, that table is used; D and trimming come from the DNA. The profile shows tens of thousands of clones, approximately 90% of them singletons. The sequence was obtained from a woman at least 80 years old with acute or convalescent COVID-19. The genes are TRBV7-2 and TRBJ2-1, with TRBD2 identical over 11 bases. The sequenced sample consisted of peripheral blood. The CDR3 loop is CASSLDSGGAGNEQFF. The CDR3 nucleotides read TGTGCCAGCAGCTTAGATAGCGGGGGGGCCGGGAATGAGCAGTTCTTC.